The TCR beta chain under discussion was sequenced for a study of CD8+CD57+ T cells in acquired aplastic anemia. Whole-study context: Quantities of DNA derived from sorted CD4+ and CD8+ cells averaged roughly 3.4 ug. Read counts for CD4+ cells (from healthy donors) averaged around 10 million. General study findings and limits: Controls did not differ significantly from patients in CD8+ Simpson's diversity. The study identified around 28 CD8+ CDR3 sequences shared by patients and controls.

CDR1 DFQATT and CDR2 SNEGSKA come from the germline V gene (reference sequence). This CDR3 comprises 15 residues. V dropped 4 bases and J dropped 7 bases, with 22 bases sitting between them. Regarding this clonotype: Its antigen is undetermined.

The TCR beta profiling, which covered VDJ combination and CDR3 sequence, was carried out using genomic DNA as the template. From the reads, TCRdb called clonotypes with MiXCR, one entry per CDR3 protein. The data contain over 150,000 distinct CDR3 sequences, approximately 49% of them singletons. The gene calls are TRBV20-1 and TRBJ1-1; a weak D match, TRBD1 (5 bases). The receptor comes from a human donor in good health, serving as a control. Specimen: sorted CD4+, CD8+, or CD8+CD57+ T cells (not recorded which) from PBMCs. The CDR3 spells CSAIPGLAQPLEAFF. The DNA of the CDR3 is TGCAGTGCTATCCCAGGGTTGGCTCAGCCGCTTGAAGCTTTCTTT.